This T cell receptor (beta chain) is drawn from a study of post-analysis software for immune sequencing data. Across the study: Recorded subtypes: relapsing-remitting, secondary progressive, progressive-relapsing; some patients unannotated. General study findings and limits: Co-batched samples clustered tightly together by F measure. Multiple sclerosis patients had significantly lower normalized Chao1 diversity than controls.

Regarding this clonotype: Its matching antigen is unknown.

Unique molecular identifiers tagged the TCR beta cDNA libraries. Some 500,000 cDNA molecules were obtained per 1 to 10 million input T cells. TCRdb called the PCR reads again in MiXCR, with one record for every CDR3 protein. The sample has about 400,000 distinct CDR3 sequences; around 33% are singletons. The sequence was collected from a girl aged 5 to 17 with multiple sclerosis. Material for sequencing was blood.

CDR3 sequence: CASSQMGRTGYNEQFF. The CDR3 region has the DNA TGTGCCAGCAGCCAGATGGGGAGGACTGGCTACAATGAGCAGTTCTTC. The chain links TRBV11-2 to TRBJ2-1; D possibly corresponds to TRBD2 (6 bases). V lost 5 bases and J 3 bases, leaving 17 bases between the germline ends. This CDR3 comprises 16 residues. CDR1 SGHAT and CDR2 FQNNGV come from the germline V gene.